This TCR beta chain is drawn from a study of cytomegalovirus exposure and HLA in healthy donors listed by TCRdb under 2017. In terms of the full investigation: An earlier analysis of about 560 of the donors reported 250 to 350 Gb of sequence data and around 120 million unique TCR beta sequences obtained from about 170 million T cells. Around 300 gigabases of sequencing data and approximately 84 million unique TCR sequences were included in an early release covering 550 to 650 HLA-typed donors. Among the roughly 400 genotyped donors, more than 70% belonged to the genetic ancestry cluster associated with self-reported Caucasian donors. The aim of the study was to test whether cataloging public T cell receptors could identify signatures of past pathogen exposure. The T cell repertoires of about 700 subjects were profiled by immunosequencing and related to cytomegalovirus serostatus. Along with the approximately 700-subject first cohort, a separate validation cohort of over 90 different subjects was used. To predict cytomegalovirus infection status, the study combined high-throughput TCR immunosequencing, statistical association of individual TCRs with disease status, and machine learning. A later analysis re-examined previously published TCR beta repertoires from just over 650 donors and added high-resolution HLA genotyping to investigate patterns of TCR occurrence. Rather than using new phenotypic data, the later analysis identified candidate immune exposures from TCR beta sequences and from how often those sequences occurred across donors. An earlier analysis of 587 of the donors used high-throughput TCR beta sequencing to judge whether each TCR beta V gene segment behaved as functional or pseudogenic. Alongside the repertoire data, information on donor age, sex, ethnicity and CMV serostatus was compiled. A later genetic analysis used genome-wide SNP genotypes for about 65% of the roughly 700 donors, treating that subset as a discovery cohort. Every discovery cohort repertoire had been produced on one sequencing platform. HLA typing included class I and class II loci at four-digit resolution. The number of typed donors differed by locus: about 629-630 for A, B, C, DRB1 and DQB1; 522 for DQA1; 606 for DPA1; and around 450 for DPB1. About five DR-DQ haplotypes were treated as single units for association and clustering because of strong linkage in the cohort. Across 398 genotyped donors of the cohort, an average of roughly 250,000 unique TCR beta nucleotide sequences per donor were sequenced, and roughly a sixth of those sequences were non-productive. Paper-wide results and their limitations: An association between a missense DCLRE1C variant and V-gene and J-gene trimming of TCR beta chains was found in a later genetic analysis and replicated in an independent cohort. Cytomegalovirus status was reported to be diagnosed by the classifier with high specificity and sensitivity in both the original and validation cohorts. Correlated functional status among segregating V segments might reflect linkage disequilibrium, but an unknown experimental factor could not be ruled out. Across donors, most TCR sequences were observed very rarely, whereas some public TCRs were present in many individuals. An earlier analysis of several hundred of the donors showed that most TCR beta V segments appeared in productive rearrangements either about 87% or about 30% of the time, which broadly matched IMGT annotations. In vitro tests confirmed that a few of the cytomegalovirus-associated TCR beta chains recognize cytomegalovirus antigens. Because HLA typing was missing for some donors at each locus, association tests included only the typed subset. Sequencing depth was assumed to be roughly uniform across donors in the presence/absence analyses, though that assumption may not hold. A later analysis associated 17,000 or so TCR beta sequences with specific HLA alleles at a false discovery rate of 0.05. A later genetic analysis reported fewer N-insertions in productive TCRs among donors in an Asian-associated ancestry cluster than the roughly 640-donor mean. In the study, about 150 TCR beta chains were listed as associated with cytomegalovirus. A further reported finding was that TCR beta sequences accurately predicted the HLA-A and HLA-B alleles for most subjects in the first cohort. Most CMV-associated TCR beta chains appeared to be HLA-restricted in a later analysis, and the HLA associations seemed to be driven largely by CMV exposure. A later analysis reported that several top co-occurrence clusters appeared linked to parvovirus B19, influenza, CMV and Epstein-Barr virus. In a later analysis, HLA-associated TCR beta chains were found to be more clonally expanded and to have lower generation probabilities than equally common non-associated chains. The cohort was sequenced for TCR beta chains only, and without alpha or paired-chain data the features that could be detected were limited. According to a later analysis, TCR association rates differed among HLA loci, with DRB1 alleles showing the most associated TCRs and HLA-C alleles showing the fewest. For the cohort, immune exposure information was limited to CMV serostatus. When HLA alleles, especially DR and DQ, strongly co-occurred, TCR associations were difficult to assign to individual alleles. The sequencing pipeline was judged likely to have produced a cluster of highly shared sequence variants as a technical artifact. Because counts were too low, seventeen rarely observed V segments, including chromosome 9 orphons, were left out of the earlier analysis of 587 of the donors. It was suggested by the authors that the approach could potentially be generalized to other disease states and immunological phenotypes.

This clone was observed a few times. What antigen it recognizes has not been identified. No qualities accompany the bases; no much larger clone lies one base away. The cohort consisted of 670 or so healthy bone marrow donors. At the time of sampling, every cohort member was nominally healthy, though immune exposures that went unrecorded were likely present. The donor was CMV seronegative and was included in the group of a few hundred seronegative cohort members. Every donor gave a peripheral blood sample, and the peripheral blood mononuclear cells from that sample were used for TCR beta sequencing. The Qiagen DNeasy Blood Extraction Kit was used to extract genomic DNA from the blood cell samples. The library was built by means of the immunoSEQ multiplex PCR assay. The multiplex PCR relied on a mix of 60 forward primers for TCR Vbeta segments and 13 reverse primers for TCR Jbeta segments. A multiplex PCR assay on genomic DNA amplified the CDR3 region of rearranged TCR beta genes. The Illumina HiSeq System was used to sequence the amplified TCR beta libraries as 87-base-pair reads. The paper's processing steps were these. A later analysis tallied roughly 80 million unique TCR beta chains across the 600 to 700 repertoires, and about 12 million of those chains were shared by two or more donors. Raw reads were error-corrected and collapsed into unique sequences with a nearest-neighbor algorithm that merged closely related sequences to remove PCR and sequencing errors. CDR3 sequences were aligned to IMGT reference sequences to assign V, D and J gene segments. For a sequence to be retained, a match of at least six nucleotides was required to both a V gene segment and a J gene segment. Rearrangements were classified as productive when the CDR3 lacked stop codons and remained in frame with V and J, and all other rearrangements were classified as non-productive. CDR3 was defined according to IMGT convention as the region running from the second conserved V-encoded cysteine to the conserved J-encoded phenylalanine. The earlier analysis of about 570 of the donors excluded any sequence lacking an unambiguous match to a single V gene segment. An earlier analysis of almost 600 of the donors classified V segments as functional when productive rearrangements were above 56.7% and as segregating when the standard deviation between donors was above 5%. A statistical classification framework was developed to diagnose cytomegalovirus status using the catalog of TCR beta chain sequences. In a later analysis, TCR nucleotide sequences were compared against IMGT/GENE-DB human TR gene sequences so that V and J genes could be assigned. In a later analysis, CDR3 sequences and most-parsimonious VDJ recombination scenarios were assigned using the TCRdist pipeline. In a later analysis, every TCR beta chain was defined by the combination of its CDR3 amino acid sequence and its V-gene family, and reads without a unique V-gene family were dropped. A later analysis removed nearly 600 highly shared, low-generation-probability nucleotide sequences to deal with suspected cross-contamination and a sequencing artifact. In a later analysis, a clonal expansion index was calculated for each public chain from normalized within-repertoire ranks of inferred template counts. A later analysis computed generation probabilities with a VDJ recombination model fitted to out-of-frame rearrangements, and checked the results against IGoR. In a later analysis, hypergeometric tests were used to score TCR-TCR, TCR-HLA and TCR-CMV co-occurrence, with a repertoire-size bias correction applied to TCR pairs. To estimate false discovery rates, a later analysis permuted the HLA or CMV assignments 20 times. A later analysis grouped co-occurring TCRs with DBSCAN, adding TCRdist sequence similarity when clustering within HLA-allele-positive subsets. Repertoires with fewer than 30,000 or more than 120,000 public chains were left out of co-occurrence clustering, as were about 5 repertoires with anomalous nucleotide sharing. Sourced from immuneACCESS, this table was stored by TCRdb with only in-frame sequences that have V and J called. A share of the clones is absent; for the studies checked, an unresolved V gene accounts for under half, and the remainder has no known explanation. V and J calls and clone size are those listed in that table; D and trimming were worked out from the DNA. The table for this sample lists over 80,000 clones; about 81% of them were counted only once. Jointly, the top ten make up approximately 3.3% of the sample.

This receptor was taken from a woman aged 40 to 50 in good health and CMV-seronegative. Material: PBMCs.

The base sequence is TGTGCCAGCAGTTACTATGATGAGCAGTTCTTC. This translates into CASSYYDEQFF. The V gene is TRBV28 and the J gene is TRBJ2-1; the D segment cannot be called with confidence. Including the terminal cysteine and phenylalanine, the CDR3 comprises 11 residues. Only the CDR3 DNA stays, 33 bases, in frame from base 1. Trimming removed 4 bases from V and 8 bases from J, leaving 6 bases between the germline ends. The germline V gene supplies CDR1 MDHEN and CDR2 SYDVKM.